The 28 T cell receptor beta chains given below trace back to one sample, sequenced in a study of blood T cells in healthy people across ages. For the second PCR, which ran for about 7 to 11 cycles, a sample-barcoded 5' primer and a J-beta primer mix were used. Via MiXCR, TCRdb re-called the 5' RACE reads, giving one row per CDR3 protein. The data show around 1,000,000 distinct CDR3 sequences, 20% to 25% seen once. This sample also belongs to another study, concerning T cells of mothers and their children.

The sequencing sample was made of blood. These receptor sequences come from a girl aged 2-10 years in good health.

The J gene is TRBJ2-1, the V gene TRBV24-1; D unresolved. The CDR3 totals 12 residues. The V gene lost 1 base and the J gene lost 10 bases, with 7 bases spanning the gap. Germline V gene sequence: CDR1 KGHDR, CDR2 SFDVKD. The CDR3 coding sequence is TGTGCCACCAGTGATTTTGCCGCCGAGCAGTTCTTC. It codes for CATSDFAAEQFF.

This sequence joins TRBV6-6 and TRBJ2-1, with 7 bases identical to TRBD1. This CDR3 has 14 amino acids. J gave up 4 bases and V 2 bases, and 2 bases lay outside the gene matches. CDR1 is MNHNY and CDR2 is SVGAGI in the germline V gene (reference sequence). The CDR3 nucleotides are TGTGCCAGCAGTTACGAGGGACAGTACAATGAGCAGTTCTTC. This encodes CASSYEGQYNEQFF.

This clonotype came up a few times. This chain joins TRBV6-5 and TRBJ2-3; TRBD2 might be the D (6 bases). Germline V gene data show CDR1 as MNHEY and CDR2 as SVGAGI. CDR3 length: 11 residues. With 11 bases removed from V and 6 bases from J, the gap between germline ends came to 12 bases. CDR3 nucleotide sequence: TGTGCCGGCACCCGGGGGGATACGCAGTATTTT. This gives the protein CAGTRGDTQYF.

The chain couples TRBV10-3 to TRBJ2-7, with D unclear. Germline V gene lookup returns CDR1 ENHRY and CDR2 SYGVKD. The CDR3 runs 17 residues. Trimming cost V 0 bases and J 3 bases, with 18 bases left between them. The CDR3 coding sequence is TGTGCCATCAGTGAGTCGGAAAAGGGCAGGCTTGGCTACGAGCAGTACTTC. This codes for CAISESEKGRLGYEQYF.

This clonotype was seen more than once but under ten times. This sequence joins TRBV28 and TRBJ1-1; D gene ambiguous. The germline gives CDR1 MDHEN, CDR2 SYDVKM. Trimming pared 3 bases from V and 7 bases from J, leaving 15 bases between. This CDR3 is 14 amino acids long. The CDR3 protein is CASSFFTQRVEAFF. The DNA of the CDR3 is TGTGCCAGCAGTTTCTTTACCCAACGGGTTGAAGCTTTCTTT.

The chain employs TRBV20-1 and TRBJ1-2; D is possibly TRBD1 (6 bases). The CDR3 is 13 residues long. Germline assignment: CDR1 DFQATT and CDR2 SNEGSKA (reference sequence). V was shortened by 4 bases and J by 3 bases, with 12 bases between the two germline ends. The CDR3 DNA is TGCAGTGCTACAGGGGACGTGGACTATGGCTACACCTTC. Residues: CSATGDVDYGYTF.

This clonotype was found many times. The DNA for the CDR3 is TGCAGCGTTGAAAACTCGCAGGGCTGGGAGCAGTACTTC. Protein sequence: CSVENSQGWEQYF. V is TRBV29-1 and J is TRBJ2-7, with D perhaps TRBD1 (5 bases). Trimming shortened V by 2 bases and J by 7 bases, and 15 bases separated the two germline ends. Germline CDR1 is SQVTM and CDR2 is ANQGSEA. CDR3 size: 13 residues.

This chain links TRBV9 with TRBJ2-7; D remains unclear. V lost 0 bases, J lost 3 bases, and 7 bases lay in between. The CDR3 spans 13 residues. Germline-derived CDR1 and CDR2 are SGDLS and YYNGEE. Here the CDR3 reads CASSVGHNYEQYF. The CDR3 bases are TGTGCCAGCAGCGTAGGACACAACTACGAGCAGTACTTC.

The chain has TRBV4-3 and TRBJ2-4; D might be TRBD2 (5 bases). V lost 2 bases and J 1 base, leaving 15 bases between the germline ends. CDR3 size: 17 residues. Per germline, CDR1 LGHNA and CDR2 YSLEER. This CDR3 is CASSQTVGLAAKNIQYF. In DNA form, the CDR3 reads TGCGCCAGCAGCCAAACCGTAGGACTGGCGGCCAAAAACATTCAGTACTTC.

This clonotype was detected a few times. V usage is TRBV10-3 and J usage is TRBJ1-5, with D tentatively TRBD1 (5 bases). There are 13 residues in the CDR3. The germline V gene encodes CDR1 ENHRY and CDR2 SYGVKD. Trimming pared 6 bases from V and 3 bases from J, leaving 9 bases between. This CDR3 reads CAIRTALNQPQHF. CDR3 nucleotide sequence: TGTGCCATCAGGACAGCACTCAATCAGCCCCAGCATTTT.

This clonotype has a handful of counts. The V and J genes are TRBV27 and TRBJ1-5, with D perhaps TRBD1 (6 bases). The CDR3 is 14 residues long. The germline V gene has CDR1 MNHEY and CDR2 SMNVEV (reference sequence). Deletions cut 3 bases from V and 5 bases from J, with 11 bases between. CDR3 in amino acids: CASSLNRADQPQHF. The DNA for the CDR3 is TGTGCCAGCAGTTTGAACAGGGCCGATCAGCCCCAGCATTTT.

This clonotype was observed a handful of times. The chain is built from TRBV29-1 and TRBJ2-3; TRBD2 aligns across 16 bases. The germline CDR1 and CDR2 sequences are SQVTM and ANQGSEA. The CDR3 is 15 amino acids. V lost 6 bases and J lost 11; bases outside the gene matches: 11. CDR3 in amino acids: CSVTGLAGGPEEQYF. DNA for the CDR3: TGCAGCGTAACGGGACTAGCGGGGGGGCCAGAGGAGCAGTATTTT.

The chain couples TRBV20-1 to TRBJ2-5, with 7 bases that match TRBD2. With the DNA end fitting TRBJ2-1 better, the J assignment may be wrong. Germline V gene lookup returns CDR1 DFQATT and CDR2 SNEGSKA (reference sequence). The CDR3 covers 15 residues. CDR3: CSARVERGVPNEQFF. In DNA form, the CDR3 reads TGCAGTGCTAGAGTGGAGCGGGGCGTACCCAATGAGCAGTTCTTC.

Here the CDR3 reads CASSLRRDETQYF. The CDR3 DNA sequence: TGTGCCAGCAGCTTACGTAGGGATGAGACCCAGTACTTC. The V and J genes are TRBV7-3 and TRBJ2-5, with unresolved D. The CDR3 consists of 13 residues. Germline V gene lookup returns CDR1 SGHTA and CDR2 FQGTGA. V shed 2 bases and J shed 5 bases, with 9 bases lying between them. Looking up the rest from reference TRBV7-3 and TRBJ2-5 gives the full variable domain: GAGVSQTPSNKVTEKGKYVELRCDPISGHTALYWYRQSLGQGPEFLIYFQGTGAADDSGLPNDRFFAVRPEGSVSTLKIQRTERGDSAVYLCASSLRRDETQYFGPGTRLLVL.

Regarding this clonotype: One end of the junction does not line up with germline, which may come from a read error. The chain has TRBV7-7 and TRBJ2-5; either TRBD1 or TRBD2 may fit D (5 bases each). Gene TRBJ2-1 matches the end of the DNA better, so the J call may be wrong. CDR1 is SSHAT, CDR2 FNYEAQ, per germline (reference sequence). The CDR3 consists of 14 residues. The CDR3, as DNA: TGTGCTAGCAGCTCACCGGGACCTGGCAATGAGCAGTTCTTC. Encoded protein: CASSSPGPGNEQFF.

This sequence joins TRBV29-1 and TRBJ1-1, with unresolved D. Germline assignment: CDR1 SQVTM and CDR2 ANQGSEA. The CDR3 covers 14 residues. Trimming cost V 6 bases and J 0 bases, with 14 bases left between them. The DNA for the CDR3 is TGCAGCGTAACCGTGACGGGTATGAACACTGAAGCTTTCTTT. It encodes CSVTVTGMNTEAFF.

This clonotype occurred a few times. CDR3 in amino acids: CAIKGDRRYPPGEQYF. In nucleotides, the CDR3 is TGTGCCATCAAGGGAGACCGGAGATATCCGCCGGGCGAGCAGTACTTC. V gene TRBV10-3 combines with J gene TRBJ2-7, with a tentative D call TRBD2 (5 bases). Germline CDR1 reads ENHRY; CDR2 reads SYGVKD. This CDR3 region has 16 residues. V was pared by 7 bases and J by 6 bases, with 25 bases between.

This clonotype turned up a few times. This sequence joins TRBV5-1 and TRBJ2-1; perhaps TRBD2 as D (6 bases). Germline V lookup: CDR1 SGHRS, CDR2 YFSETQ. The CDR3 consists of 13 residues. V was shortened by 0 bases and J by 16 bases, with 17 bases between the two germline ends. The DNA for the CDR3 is TGCGCCAGCAGCTTGGCCGGAGGGAGCGCGGGATTCTTC. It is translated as CASSLAGGSAGFF.

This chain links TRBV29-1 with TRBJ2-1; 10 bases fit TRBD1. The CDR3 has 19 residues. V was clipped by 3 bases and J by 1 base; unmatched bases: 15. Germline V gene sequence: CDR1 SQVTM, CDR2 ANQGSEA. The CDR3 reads CSVDAGKDRGLLSYNEQFF. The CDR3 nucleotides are TGCAGCGTTGATGCGGGAAAGGACAGGGGGTTATTGTCCTACAATGAGCAGTTCTTC.

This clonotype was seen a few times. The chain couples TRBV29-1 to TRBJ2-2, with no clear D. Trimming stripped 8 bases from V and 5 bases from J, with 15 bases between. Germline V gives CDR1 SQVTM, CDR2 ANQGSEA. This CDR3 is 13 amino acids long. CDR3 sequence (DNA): TGCAGCTCCACTCGACCTGAAACCGGGGAGCTGTTTTTT. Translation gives CSSTRPETGELFF.

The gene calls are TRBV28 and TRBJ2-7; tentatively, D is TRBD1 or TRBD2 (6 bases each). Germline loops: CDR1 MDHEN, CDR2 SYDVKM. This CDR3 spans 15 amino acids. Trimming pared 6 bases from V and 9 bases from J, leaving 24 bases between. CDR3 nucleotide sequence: TGTGCCAGCAGGACTGCCTCATGGAGGGGGAAGGGGCAGTACTTC. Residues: CASRTASWRGKGQYF.

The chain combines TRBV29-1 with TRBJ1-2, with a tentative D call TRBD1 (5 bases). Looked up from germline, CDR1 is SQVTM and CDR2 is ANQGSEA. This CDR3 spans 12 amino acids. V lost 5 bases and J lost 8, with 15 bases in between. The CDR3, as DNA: TGCAGCGTTATCTCAGGGATAGGAGGCTACACCTTC. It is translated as CSVISGIGGYTF.

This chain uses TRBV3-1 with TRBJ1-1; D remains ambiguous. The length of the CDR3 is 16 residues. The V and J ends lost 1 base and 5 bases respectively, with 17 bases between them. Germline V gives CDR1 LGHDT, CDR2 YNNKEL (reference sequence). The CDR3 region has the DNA TGTGCCAGCAGCCAAGCGAGGTTGGGCGGGAGGACTGAAGCTTTCTTT. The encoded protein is CASSQARLGGRTEAFF.

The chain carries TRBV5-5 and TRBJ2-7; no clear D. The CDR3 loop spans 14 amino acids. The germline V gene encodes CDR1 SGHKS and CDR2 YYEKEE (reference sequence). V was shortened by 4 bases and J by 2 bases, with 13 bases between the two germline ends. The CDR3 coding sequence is TGTGCCAGCAGCACCCACTACCTTACCTACGAGCAGTACTTC. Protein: CASSTHYLTYEQYF.

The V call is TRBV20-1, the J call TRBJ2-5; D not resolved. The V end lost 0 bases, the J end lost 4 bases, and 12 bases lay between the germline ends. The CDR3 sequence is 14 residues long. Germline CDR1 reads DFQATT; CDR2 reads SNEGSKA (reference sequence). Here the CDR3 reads CSARDLGASETQYF. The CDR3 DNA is TGCAGTGCTAGAGATCTTGGAGCGTCAGAGACCCAGTACTTC.

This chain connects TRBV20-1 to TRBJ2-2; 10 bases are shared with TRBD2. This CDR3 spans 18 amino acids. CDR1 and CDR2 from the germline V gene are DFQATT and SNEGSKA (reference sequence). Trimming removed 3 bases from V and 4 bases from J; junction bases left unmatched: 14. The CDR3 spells CSASQLAGLPGGTGELFF. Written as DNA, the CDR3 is TGCAGTGCTAGCCAACTAGCGGGGCTGCCTGGAGGCACCGGGGAGCTGTTTTTT.

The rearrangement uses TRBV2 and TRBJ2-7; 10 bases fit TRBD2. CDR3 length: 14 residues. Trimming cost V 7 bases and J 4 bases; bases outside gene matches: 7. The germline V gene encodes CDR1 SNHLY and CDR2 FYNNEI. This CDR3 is CASKTLAGRYEQYF. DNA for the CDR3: TGTGCCAGCAAGACACTAGCGGGAAGGTACGAGCAGTACTTC.

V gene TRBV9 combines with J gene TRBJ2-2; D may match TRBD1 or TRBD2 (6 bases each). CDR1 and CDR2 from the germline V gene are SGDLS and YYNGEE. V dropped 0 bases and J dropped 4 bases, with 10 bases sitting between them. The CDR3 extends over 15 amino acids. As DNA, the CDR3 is TGTGCCAGCAGCGTAGACGGGGGCGGCACCGGGGAGCTGTTTTTT. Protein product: CASSVDGGGTGELFF. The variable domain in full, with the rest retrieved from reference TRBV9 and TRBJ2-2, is DSGVTQTPKHLITATGQRVTLRCSPRSGDLSVYWYQQSLDQGLQFLIQYYNGEERAKGNILERFSAQQFPDLHSELNLSSLELGDSALYFCASSVDGGGTGELFFGEGSRLTVL.